This TCR beta chain was sequenced during a study of breast tumors, draining lymph nodes, adjacent tissues. The lymph nodes were axillary draining lymph nodes from breast cancer patients. With 5 bases removed from V and 0 bases from J, the gap between germline ends came to 17 bases. The CDR3 totals 16 residues. TCRdb ran MiXCR on the multiplex PCR reads and lists one entry per CDR3 protein. The data hold about 200,000 distinct CDR3 sequences, with 31% observed a single time. This clonotype has at least ten counts. This sequence was found in a female donor with breast cancer. Some clones in this sample may be carry-over from other donors' samples. This chain uses TRBV12-3 or TRBV12-4 with TRBJ2-7; D is tentatively TRBD1 or TRBD2 (6 bases each). The sample was axillary lymph node tissue. CDR3 protein: CASSPGVGGASYEQYF. CDR3 bases: TGTGCCAGCAGTCCAGGCGTGGGGGGCGCCTCCTACGAGCAGTACTTC.